Below, one T cell receptor (beta chain) is given with its context. The antigen is undetermined. The data are from a study of T cell responses to AZD1222 COVID-19 vaccine. The table came from immunoSEQ multiplex PCR; TCRdb's copy has only in-frame clones and leaves some out. The table lists around 130,000 clones, 93% of them singletons. Study results and limitations: White British ancestry dominated among donors, who included more females, and clonal diversity was possibly underestimated. Targets within unmutated variant regions were reportedly found for nearly half of spike-specific TCRs.

The CDR3 contains 12 residues. The V gene's germline CDR1 is KGHDR and CDR2 SFDVKD. The V gene lost 6 bases and the J gene lost 6 bases, with 7 bases spanning the gap. Sequences were derived from peripheral blood, sampled on day 0 of AZD1222 vaccination. The genes are TRBV24-1 and TRBJ2-2; D tentatively fits TRBD1 or TRBD2 (5 bases each). This TCR derives from an adult in good health. The CDR3 here is CATSSGPGELFF. DNA of the CDR3: TGTGCCACCAGTTCGGGGCCCGGGGAGCTGTTTTTT.